The following is a T cell receptor (beta chain) sequence with its context. No cognate antigen has been identified for it. No much larger clone exists at a distance of one base, and base qualities are not known. Samples from volunteer blood donors who had recovered from COVID-19 were contributed by a second Seattle source. Each collaborating institution followed its own protocols to collect whole blood in K2EDTA tubes. For TCRbeta analysis, collaborators shipped samples in one of three forms: frozen whole blood, isolated PBMCs, or DNA extracted from either of those sample types. TCRbeta CDR3 regions were amplified from genomic DNA using the immunoSEQ Assay, a bias-controlled multiplex PCR. The authors' analysis ran thus. Within the assay, amplification of reference gene primers was used to estimate how many nucleated cells each sample contained. To quantify the absolute abundance of each unique TCRbeta CDR3 rearrangement, sequence reads were collapsed and filtered. Productive Simpson clonality was computed per sample as the square root of Simpson's diversity index over productive rearrangements. In its TCRdb copy, this immuneACCESS table keeps in-frame sequences only and misses some clones. Where compared with another copy, unresolved V genes explain less than half of these, and the others have no known cause. V and J calls and clone size follow that table, whereas D and trimming were derived from the DNA. For this sample the table gives some 220,000 clones, of which approximately 80% were detected only once. The ten largest make up 4% to 6% of the sample.

From the germline V gene (reference sequence), CDR1 is MNHNY and CDR2 is SVGAGI. The CDR3 measures 14 amino acids from cysteine to phenylalanine. The CDR3 DNA has 42 bases and is translated from base 1. V trim: 5 bases; J trim: 3 bases; unmatched bases: 6. The data derive from a study of blood T cell repertoires in COVID-19 (dated by TCRdb to between 2020 and 2021). With regard to the full study: Samples covering the acute and convalescent phases of COVID-19 were provided by collaborators in the United States, Italy and Spain. The dataset comprised deeply sampled blood TCRbeta repertoires from subjects exposed to, actively infected with, or recovered from COVID-19. Samples were obtained from the ongoing ImmuneRACE study (first 160 participants) and from about 1,300 subjects provided by 6 global collaborators. HLA class I and class II types, where available, came from metadata supplied by the sample provider rather than from assay-based typing. Sample metadata almost always included a de-identified subject ID, COVID-19 status, age in years and sex. The repertoires were released in a freely available public database intended as a resource for research on the immune response to SARS-CoV-2. The material from the prospective study consisted of cDNA or gDNA derived from T cells, B-cell-depleted T cells, or PBMCs.

Summary of the overall study and its limitations: The quantity of clinical and demographic metadata differed by source and by participant and was supplied without curation.

This TCR was sampled from a woman aged 60 to 75 who had recovered from COVID-19. The V and J segments used are TRBV6-6 and TRBJ1-2; the central 7 bases match TRBD1. The sample consisted of peripheral blood. The encoded CDR3 is CASSPVDRDYGYTF. The sequenced DNA: TGTGCCAGCAGTCCCGTCGACAGGGACTATGGCTACACCTTC.